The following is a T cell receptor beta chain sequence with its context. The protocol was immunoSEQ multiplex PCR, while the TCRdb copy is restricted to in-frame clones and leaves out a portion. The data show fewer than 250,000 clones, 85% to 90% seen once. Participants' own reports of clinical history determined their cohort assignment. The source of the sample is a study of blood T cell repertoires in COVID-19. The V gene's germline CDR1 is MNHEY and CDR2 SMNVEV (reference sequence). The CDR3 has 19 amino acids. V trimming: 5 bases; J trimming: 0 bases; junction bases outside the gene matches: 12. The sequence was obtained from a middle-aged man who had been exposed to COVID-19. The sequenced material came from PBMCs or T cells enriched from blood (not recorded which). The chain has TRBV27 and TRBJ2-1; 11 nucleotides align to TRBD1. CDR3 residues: CASSRAGTGGPSSYNEQFF. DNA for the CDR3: TGTGCCAGCAGTAGAGCCGGGACAGGGGGTCCCAGCTCCTACAATGAGCAGTTCTTC.